The sequence of this T cell receptor (beta chain) was determined in a study of T cell responses to AZD1222 COVID-19 vaccine. General observations from the study: Seropositivity was recorded at baseline in only a handful of AZD1222 recipients.

This clone was found once. Its antigen is not known. CDR1 is GTSNPN, CDR2 SVGIG, per germline (reference sequence). This CDR3 has 14 amino acids. With 4 bases clipped from V and 6 bases from J, the junction kept 6 bases outside the gene matches. Method: immunoSEQ multiplex PCR; TCRdb's copy keeps in-frame clones and lacks some. This sample has 90,000 to 120,000 clones, with more than 70% found just once. The receptor's source is an adult in good health. The sequences come from peripheral blood, collected on day 0 of AZD1222 vaccination. The rearrangement uses TRBV30 and TRBJ2-7, with 13 bases fitting TRBD2. The CDR3 region is CAWTTSGRAREQYF. As DNA, the CDR3 is TGTGCCTGGACTACTAGCGGGAGGGCCCGCGAGCAGTACTTC.